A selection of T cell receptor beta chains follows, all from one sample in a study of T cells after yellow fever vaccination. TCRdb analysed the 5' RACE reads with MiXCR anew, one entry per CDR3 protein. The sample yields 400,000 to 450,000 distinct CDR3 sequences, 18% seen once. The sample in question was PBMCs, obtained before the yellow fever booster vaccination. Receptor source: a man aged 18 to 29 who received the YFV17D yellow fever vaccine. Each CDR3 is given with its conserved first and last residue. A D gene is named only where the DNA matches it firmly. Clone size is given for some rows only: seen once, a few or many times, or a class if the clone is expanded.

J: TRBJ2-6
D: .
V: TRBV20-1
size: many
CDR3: CSARDLGDGANVLTF
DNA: TGCAGTGCTAGAGATCTAGGGGATGGGGCCAACGTCCTGACTTTC

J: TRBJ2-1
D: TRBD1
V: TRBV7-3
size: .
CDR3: CASSLDRGRDEQFF
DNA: TGTGCCAGCAGCTTAGACAGGGGGCGGGATGAGCAGTTCTTC

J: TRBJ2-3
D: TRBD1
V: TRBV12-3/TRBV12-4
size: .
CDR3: CASSLDRVDTQYF
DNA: TGTGCCAGCAGCCTTGACAGGGTAGATACGCAGTATTTT

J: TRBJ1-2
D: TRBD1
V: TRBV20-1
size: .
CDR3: CSAREAGGGGYTF
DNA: TGCAGTGCTAGAGAGGCAGGGGGCGGAGGCTACACCTTC

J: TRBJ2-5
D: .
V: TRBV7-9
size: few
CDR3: CASSPTLTAKETQYF
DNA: TGTGCCAGCAGCCCAACGCTCACGGCCAAAGAGACCCAGTACTTC

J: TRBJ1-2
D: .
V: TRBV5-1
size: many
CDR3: CASSRDSSASIYGYTF
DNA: TGCGCCAGCAGCCGAGACAGCTCAGCCTCCATCTATGGCTACACCTTC

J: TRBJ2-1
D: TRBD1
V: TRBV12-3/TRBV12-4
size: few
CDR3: CASRTWDSPYNEQFF
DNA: TGTGCCAGCAGGACCTGGGACAGCCCCTACAATGAGCAGTTCTTC

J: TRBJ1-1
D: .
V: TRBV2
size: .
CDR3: CASSPGGRRNTEAFF
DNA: TGTGCCAGCAGTCCCGGCGGCAGGAGGAACACTGAAGCTTTCTTT

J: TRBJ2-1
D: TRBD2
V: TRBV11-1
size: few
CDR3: CASSPGGDYNEQFF
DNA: TGTGCCAGCAGCCCGGGGGGGGATTACAATGAGCAGTTCTTC

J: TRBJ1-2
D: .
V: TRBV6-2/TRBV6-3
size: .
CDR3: CASNEDGNYGYTF
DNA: TGTGCCAGCAACGAGGACGGTAACTATGGCTACACCTTC

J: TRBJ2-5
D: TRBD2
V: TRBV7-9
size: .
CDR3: CASRNPGSGGAAETQYF
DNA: TGTGCCAGCAGGAATCCTGGAAGCGGGGGGGCCGCAGAGACCCAGTACTTC

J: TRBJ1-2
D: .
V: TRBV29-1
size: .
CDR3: CSARGYYGYTF
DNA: TGCAGCGCTCGGGGCTACTATGGCTACACCTTC

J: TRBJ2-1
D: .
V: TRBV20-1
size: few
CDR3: CSITGYIGEQFF
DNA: TGCAGTATCACAGGGTACATCGGTGAGCAGTTCTTC

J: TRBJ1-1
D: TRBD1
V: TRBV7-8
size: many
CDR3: CASSLAGQGASFF
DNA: TGTGCCAGCAGCTTAGCGGGACAGGGGGCGTCTTTCTTT

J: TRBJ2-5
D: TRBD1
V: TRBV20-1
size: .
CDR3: CSASGTGEETQYF
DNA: TGCAGTGCTTCCGGGACAGGGGAAGAGACCCAGTACTTC

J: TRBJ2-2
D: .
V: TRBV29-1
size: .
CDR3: CSVVGSGELFF
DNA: TGCAGCGTTGTTGGGTCCGGGGAGCTGTTTTTT

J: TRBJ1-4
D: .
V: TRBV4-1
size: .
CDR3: CASSTRTGFGEKLFF
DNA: TGCGCCAGCAGCACTCGGACCGGGTTTGGGGAAAAACTGTTTTTT

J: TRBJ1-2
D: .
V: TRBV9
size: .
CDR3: CASVAANYGYTF
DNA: TGTGCCAGCGTGGCGGCTAACTATGGCTACACCTTC

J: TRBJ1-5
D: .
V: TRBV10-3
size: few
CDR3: CAISGDLNQPQHF
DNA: TGTGCCATCAGTGGGGACCTCAATCAGCCCCAGCATTTT

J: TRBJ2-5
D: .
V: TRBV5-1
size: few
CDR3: CASDPMGRLSTYLPQYF
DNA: TGCGCCAGTGATCCGATGGGCAGACTCTCGACGTACCTACCCCAGTACTTC

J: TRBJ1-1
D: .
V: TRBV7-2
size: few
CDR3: CASRRGAEAFF
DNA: TGTGCCAGCAGGCGGGGGGCTGAAGCTTTCTTT

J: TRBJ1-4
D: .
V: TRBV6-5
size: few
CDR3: CASSYLVAGAKLFF
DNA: TGTGCCAGCAGTTACCTGGTTGCAGGGGCAAAACTGTTTTTT

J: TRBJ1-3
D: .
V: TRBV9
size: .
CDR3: CASSVRGATGNTIYF
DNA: TGTGCCAGCAGCGTAAGAGGGGCGACTGGAAACACCATATATTTT

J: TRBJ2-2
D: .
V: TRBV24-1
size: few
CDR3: CATSDSGLRSTGELFF
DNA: TGTGCCACCAGTGATTCCGGACTGCGGAGCACCGGGGAGCTGTTTTTT

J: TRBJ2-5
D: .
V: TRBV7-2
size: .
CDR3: CASSLAGFQETQYF
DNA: TGTGCCAGCAGCTTAGCCGGGTTCCAAGAGACCCAGTACTTC

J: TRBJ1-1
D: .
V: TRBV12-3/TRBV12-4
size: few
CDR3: CASRPGTASEAFF
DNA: TGTGCCAGCAGGCCCGGGACCGCGTCAGAAGCTTTCTTT

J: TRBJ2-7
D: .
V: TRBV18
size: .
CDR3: CASSPTRFGEQYF
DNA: TGTGCCAGCTCACCCACTCGTTTCGGCGAGCAGTACTTC

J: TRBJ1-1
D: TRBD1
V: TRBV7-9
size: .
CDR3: CASSLEGQGADTEAFF
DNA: TGTGCCAGCAGCTTAGAAGGACAGGGGGCTGACACTGAAGCTTTCTTT

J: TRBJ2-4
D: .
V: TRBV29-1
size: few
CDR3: CSARQELRGNIQYF
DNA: TGCAGCGCCCGCCAGGAGTTGAGAGGAAACATTCAGTACTTC

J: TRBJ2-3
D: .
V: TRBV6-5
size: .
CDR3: CASSHHGGLRTDTQYF
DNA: TGTGCCAGCAGTCACCACGGGGGCCTGCGCACAGATACGCAGTATTTT

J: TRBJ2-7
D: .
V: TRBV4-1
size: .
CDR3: CASSQEGGVGSYEQYF
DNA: TGCGCCAGCAGCCAAGAGGGCGGGGTGGGATCCTACGAGCAGTACTTC

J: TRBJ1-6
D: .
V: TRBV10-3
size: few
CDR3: CAISENRAGSSPLHF
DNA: TGTGCCATCAGCGAGAATAGGGCAGGAAGTTCACCCCTCCACTTT

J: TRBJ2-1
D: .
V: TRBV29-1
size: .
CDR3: CSVNRVYNEQFF
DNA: TGCAGCGTGAACAGGGTTTACAATGAGCAGTTCTTC

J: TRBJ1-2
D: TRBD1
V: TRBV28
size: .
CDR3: CASSLIQGGGGYTF
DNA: TGTGCCAGCAGTTTAATACAGGGGGGAGGTGGCTACACCTTC

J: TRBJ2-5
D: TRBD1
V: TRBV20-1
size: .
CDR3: CSARDVAGQGVKTQYF
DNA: TGCAGTGCTAGAGATGTTGCGGGACAGGGGGTAAAGACCCAGTACTTC

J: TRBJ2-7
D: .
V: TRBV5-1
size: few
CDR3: CASSLARGTYEQYF
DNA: TGCGCCAGCAGCTTGGCCCGAGGGACCTACGAGCAGTACTTC

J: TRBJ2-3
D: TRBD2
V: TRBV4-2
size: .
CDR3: CASSHVERGGDTQYF
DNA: TGTGCCAGCAGCCACGTCGAGCGGGGCGGAGATACGCAGTATTTT

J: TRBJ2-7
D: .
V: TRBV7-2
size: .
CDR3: CASSRRSSSYEQYF
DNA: TGTGCCAGCAGCCGGCGGTCAAGCTCCTACGAGCAGTACTTC

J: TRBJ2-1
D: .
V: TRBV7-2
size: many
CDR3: CASSWGRHNEQFF
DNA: TGTGCCAGCAGCTGGGGACGGCACAATGAGCAGTTCTTC

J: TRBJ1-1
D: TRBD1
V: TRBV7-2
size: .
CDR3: CASSTYRGPGTEAFF
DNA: TGTGCCAGCAGCACATACAGGGGGCCCGGAACTGAAGCTTTCTTT

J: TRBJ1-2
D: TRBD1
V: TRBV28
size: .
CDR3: CASSTWTGGGYTF
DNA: TGTGCCAGCAGTACCTGGACAGGGGGTGGCTACACCTTC

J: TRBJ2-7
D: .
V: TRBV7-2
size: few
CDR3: CASSLVGEYEQYF
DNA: TGTGCCAGCAGCTTAGTGGGGGAATACGAGCAGTACTTC

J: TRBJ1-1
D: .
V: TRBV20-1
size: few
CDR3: CSASPRQTNTEAFF
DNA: TGCAGTGCTAGCCCTAGACAGACGAACACTGAAGCTTTCTTT

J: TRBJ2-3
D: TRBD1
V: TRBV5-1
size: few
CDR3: CASSDRTTGGDTQYF
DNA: TGCGCCAGCAGCGACCGGACGACAGGGGGAGATACGCAGTATTTT

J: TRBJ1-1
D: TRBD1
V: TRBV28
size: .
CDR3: CASSLWDRNTEAFF
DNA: TGTGCCAGCAGTTTGTGGGACAGAAACACTGAAGCTTTCTTT

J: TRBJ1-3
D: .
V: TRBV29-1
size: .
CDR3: CSVHSGNTIYF
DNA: TGCAGCGTTCATTCTGGAAACACCATATATTTT

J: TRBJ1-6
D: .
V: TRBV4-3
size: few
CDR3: CASSQGGGLYNSPLHF
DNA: TGCGCCAGCAGCCAAGGAGGGGGTCTTTATAATTCACCCCTCCACTTT

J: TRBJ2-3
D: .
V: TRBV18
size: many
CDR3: CASSPGGGADTQYF
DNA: TGTGCCAGCTCACCAGGGGGGGGCGCAGATACGCAGTATTTT

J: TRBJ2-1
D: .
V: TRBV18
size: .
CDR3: CASSPVIGTGFEQFF
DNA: TGTGCCAGCTCCCCCGTAATTGGTACAGGATTTGAGCAGTTCTTC

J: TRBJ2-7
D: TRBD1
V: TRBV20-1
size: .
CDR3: CSARPGQGALLYEQYF
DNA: TGCAGTGCTAGACCGGGACAGGGGGCCCTCCTCTACGAGCAGTACTTC

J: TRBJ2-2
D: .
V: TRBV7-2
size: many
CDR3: CASSFRGPNTGELFF
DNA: TGTGCCAGCAGCTTCAGGGGACCGAACACCGGGGAGCTGTTTTTT

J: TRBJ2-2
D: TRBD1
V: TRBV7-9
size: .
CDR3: CASTDRSNTGELFF
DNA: TGTGCCAGCACGGACAGGTCGAACACCGGGGAGCTGTTTTTT

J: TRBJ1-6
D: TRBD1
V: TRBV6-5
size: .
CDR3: CASSYSGTGFSPLHF
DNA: TGTGCCAGCAGTTACTCGGGGACAGGGTTTTCACCCCTCCACTTT

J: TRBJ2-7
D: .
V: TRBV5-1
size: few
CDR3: CASSLVTDSYEQYF
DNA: TGCGCCAGCAGCTTGGTGACAGACTCCTACGAGCAGTACTTC

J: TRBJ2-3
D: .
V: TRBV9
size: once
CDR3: CASSGDFRDTQYF
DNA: TGTGCCAGCAGCGGCGATTTCAGGGATACGCAGTATTTT